This TCR beta chain was captured in a study of cytomegalovirus exposure and HLA in healthy donors (dated by TCRdb to the late 2010s). With regard to the full study: An earlier analysis of approximately 640 of the donors reported roughly 300 Gb of sequence data and 117 million unique TCR beta sequences from 150 million to 200 million T cells. A later genetic analysis used genome-wide SNP genotypes for about 65% of the 666 donors, treating that subset as a discovery cohort. To predict cytomegalovirus infection status, the study combined high-throughput TCR immunosequencing, statistical association of individual TCRs with disease status, and machine learning. The aim of the study was to test whether cataloging public T cell receptors could identify signatures of past pathogen exposure. Alongside the repertoire data, information on donor age, sex, ethnicity and CMV serostatus was compiled. An earlier analysis of 500 to 750 of the donors applied high-throughput TCR beta sequencing to assess whether each TCR beta V gene segment acted as functional or pseudogenic. In a later analysis, previously published TCR beta repertoires from several hundred donors were re-analyzed and high-resolution HLA genotyping was added so that TCR occurrence patterns could be studied. In the later analysis, no new phenotypic data were used to find candidate immune exposures; instead, reliance was placed on TCR beta sequences and their occurrence across donors. HLA typing covered class I and class II loci at four-digit resolution. On average, roughly 250,000 unique TCR beta nucleotide sequences were sequenced per donor among roughly 430 genotyped donors of the cohort, with roughly 19% of those sequences being non-productive. Using immunosequencing, the study profiled T cell repertoires from around 680 subjects and related those repertoires to cytomegalovirus serostatus. Besides the first cohort of roughly 660 subjects, a separate validation cohort made up of roughly 120 different subjects was used. Among the approximately 420 genotyped donors, more than 70% belonged to the genetic ancestry cluster associated with self-reported Caucasian donors. All discovery cohort repertoires had been generated on a single sequencing platform. An early release that covered about 600 HLA-typed donors contained around 300 gigabases of sequencing data and tens of millions of unique TCR sequences. The number of donors typed differed by locus, with about 629-630 for A, B, C, DRB1 and DQB1, roughly 550 for DQA1, 600 to 610 for DPA1, and 450 to 480 for DPB1. A handful of DR-DQ haplotypes were handled as single units for association and clustering because linkage in the cohort was strong.

Libraries were made using the immunoSEQ multiplex PCR assay. For the multiplex PCR, a mixture combining 60 forward primers for TCR Vbeta segments and 13 reverse primers for TCR Jbeta segments was used. Amplification of the CDR3 region of rearranged TCR beta genes was performed with a multiplex PCR assay on genomic DNA. Amplified TCR beta libraries were sequenced as 87-base-pair reads on the Illumina HiSeq System. Per the original workflow: A later analysis counted tens of millions of unique TCR beta chains across the 550 to 800 repertoires, and some 11 million of these chains were shared by at least two donors. Raw reads were error-corrected and collapsed into unique sequences by a nearest-neighbor algorithm in which closely related sequences were merged to remove PCR and sequencing errors. V, D and J gene segments were assigned by aligning CDR3 sequences to IMGT reference sequences. For a sequence to be retained, a match of at least six nucleotides to both a V gene segment and a J gene segment was required. Rearrangements were called productive when the CDR3 lacked stop codons and stayed in frame with V and J; all others were non-productive. CDR3 was defined by IMGT convention, running from the second conserved V-encoded cysteine to the conserved J-encoded phenylalanine. Sequences without an unambiguous match to a single V gene segment were excluded from the earlier analysis of 587 of the donors. In an earlier analysis of some 590 of the donors, a V segment was called functional when productive rearrangements were above 56.7%, and segregating when the standard deviation between donors exceeded 5%. A statistical classification framework was developed to diagnose cytomegalovirus status using the catalog of TCR beta chain sequences. In a later analysis, V and J genes were assigned by comparing TCR nucleotide sequences against IMGT/GENE-DB human TR gene sequences. The TCRdist pipeline was used in a later analysis to assign CDR3 sequences and most-parsimonious VDJ recombination scenarios. In a later analysis, each TCR beta chain was defined by its CDR3 amino acid sequence together with its V-gene family, and reads lacking a unique V-gene family were excluded. In a later analysis, fewer than 600 highly shared, low-generation-probability nucleotide sequences were removed to address suspected cross-contamination and a sequencing artifact. In a later analysis, a clonal expansion index was calculated for each public chain from normalized within-repertoire ranks of inferred template counts. In a later analysis, generation probabilities were computed using a VDJ recombination model fitted to out-of-frame rearrangements, and the results were checked against IGoR. Hypergeometric tests were used in a later analysis to score TCR-TCR, TCR-HLA and TCR-CMV co-occurrence, with a repertoire-size bias correction applied to the TCR pairs. A later analysis estimated false discovery rates by permuting HLA or CMV assignments 20 times. In a later analysis, co-occurring TCRs were grouped with DBSCAN, and TCRdist sequence similarity was added when clustering was performed within HLA-allele-positive subsets. Repertoires with fewer than 30,000 or more than 120,000 public chains were left out of co-occurrence clustering, as were five repertoires with anomalous nucleotide sharing. TCRdb obtained this table from immuneACCESS and retained in-frame rearrangements with V and J assigned. These tables miss some clones; where compared with another copy, unresolved V genes account for less than half of the shortfall, and the remainder is unexplained. V and J calls and clone size are given by that table; D and trimming were obtained from the DNA. This sample holds 100,000 or so clones; 60% to 85% were observed only once. The ten biggest clones cover over 6.5% of the sample.

Overall study outcomes, separate from this receptor: Roughly uniform sequencing depth across donors was assumed in presence/absence analyses, although this assumption may not hold. Compared with the approximately 700-donor mean, donors in an Asian-associated ancestry cluster had fewer N-insertions in productive TCRs, according to a later genetic analysis. Most TCR sequences were observed very rarely across donors, whereas some public TCRs were present in many individuals. Broadly in line with IMGT annotations, most TCR beta V segments showed up in productive rearrangements about 87% or about 30% of the time in an earlier analysis of around 600 of the donors. A cluster of highly shared sequence variants was judged likely to represent a technical artifact of the sequencing pipeline. It was suggested by the authors that the approach could potentially be generalized to other disease states and immunological phenotypes. Because counts were too low, roughly 16 rarely observed V segments, including chromosome 9 orphons, were left out of the earlier analysis of 500 to 750 of the donors. A later analysis found that HLA-associated TCR beta chains were more clonally expanded and had lower generation probabilities than equally common non-associated chains. Assigning TCR associations to individual alleles was difficult when HLA alleles, especially DR and DQ, strongly co-occurred. In both the original and validation cohorts, the classifier was reported to diagnose cytomegalovirus status with high specificity and sensitivity. Because the 87-base-pair reads could not distinguish some IMGT-functional V segments, including TRBV6-2 and TRBV6-3, those segments were excluded. In a later analysis, TCR association rates were found to vary across HLA loci, with the most associated TCRs seen for DRB1 alleles and the fewest for HLA-C alleles. Correlated functional status among segregating V segments might be attributable to linkage disequilibrium, but an unknown experimental factor could not be ruled out. V-gene and J-gene trimming of TCR beta chains was associated with a missense DCLRE1C variant in a later genetic analysis, and the association was replicated in an independent cohort. The cohort was sequenced for TCR beta chains only, and without alpha or paired-chain data the features that could be detected were limited. In a later analysis, most CMV-associated TCR beta chains were found to appear HLA-restricted, with HLA associations seemingly driven largely by CMV exposure. CMV serostatus was the only immune exposure information available for the cohort. A further reported finding was that TCR beta sequences accurately predicted the HLA-A and HLA-B alleles for most subjects in the first cohort. A later analysis associated some 17,000 TCR beta sequences with specific HLA alleles at a false discovery rate of 0.05. Because HLA typing was missing for some donors at each locus, association tests included only the typed subset. A few of the identified cytomegalovirus-associated TCR beta chains were confirmed in vitro to be specific for cytomegalovirus antigens. The study gave a list of around 170 TCR beta chains associated with cytomegalovirus. According to a later analysis, parvovirus B19, influenza, CMV and Epstein-Barr virus appeared linked to several top co-occurrence clusters.

CDR1 and CDR2 were assigned from the germline V gene as MGHRA and YSYEKL. The CDR3 spans 13 residues, from the cysteine through the phenylalanine. CDR3 DNA is the only sequence kept; it has 39 bases, read in frame from the first base. V loses 4 bases at its end and J loses 6 bases; junction bases beyond the gene matches: 6. Concerning this clone itself: Its antigen is currently not known. No base-level quality is on record; no much larger clone is a single base apart.

The cohort comprised fewer than 700 healthy bone marrow donors. At the time of sampling, all cohort members were nominally healthy, though unrecorded immune exposures were likely present. The donor tested CMV seropositive and was one of the 289 seropositive cohort members. A peripheral blood sample was collected from each donor, and TCR beta sequencing was performed on peripheral blood mononuclear cells. The Qiagen DNeasy Blood Extraction Kit was used to extract genomic DNA from the blood cell samples. The sequence joins TRBV4-1 to TRBJ2-7; TRBD2 fits 7 bases in the junction. The TCR was taken from a woman in her forties in good health and CMV-seropositive. Sequenced sample: PBMCs. The nucleotide sequence is given as TGCGCCAGCAGCCCGCGGGGGAGCAGCGAGCAGTACTTC. It translates as CASSPRGSSEQYF.